This T cell receptor (beta chain) stems from a study of blood T cells in healthy people across ages. Using a J-beta primer mix together with a sample-barcoded 5' primer, a second PCR was run for 7 to 11 cycles. TCRdb independently ran MiXCR on the 5' RACE reads; one entry per CDR3 protein. The data show some 900,000 distinct CDR3 sequences, with approximately 49% seen just once and under 15% held by the top ten. Notes on the study in general: Age brought a roughly linear fall in TCR beta diversity measured per million T cells. As naive T cell percentage varied, TCR beta diversity correlated strongly with it.

Per-sample PBMC isolation yielded at least 6.5 million cells. The CDR3 sequence is 16 residues long. In the case of this clonotype: Its cognate antigen is unknown.

This chain joins TRBV21-1 and TRBJ2-7; the table calls TRBD1, which could not be checked here. TRBV21-1 is listed as a pseudogene. The sequencing input was blood. The source of this sequence is a man in his thirties or forties in good health. The CDR3 here is CASSANRGSGSYEQYF. The CDR3 nucleotides read TGTGCCAGCAGCGCTAACAGGGGTAGTGGGTCCTACGAGCAGTACTTC.